This TCR beta chain stems from a study of glioma-infiltrating T cells after dendritic cell vaccination. CDR3 length: 15 amino acids. Deletions cut 6 bases from V and 3 bases from J, with 19 bases between. From germline, CDR1 is SGHTS and CDR2 YDEGEE. TCRB CDR3 was amplified from 2 ug genomic DNA or less. The protocol was immunoSEQ multiplex PCR, while the TCRdb copy is restricted to in-frame clones and leaves out a portion. The data contain over 80,000 clones, about 90% of them singletons. This chain joins TRBV5-8 and TRBJ2-7; tentatively, D is TRBD1 (6 bases). The sample in question was blood, obtained before dendritic cell vaccination. This sequence originates from a human donor with glioblastoma. CDR3 protein: CASNPVWGQVYEQYF. Written as DNA, the CDR3 is TGTGCCAGCAATCCTGTCTGGGGACAAGTCTACGAGCAGTACTTC.